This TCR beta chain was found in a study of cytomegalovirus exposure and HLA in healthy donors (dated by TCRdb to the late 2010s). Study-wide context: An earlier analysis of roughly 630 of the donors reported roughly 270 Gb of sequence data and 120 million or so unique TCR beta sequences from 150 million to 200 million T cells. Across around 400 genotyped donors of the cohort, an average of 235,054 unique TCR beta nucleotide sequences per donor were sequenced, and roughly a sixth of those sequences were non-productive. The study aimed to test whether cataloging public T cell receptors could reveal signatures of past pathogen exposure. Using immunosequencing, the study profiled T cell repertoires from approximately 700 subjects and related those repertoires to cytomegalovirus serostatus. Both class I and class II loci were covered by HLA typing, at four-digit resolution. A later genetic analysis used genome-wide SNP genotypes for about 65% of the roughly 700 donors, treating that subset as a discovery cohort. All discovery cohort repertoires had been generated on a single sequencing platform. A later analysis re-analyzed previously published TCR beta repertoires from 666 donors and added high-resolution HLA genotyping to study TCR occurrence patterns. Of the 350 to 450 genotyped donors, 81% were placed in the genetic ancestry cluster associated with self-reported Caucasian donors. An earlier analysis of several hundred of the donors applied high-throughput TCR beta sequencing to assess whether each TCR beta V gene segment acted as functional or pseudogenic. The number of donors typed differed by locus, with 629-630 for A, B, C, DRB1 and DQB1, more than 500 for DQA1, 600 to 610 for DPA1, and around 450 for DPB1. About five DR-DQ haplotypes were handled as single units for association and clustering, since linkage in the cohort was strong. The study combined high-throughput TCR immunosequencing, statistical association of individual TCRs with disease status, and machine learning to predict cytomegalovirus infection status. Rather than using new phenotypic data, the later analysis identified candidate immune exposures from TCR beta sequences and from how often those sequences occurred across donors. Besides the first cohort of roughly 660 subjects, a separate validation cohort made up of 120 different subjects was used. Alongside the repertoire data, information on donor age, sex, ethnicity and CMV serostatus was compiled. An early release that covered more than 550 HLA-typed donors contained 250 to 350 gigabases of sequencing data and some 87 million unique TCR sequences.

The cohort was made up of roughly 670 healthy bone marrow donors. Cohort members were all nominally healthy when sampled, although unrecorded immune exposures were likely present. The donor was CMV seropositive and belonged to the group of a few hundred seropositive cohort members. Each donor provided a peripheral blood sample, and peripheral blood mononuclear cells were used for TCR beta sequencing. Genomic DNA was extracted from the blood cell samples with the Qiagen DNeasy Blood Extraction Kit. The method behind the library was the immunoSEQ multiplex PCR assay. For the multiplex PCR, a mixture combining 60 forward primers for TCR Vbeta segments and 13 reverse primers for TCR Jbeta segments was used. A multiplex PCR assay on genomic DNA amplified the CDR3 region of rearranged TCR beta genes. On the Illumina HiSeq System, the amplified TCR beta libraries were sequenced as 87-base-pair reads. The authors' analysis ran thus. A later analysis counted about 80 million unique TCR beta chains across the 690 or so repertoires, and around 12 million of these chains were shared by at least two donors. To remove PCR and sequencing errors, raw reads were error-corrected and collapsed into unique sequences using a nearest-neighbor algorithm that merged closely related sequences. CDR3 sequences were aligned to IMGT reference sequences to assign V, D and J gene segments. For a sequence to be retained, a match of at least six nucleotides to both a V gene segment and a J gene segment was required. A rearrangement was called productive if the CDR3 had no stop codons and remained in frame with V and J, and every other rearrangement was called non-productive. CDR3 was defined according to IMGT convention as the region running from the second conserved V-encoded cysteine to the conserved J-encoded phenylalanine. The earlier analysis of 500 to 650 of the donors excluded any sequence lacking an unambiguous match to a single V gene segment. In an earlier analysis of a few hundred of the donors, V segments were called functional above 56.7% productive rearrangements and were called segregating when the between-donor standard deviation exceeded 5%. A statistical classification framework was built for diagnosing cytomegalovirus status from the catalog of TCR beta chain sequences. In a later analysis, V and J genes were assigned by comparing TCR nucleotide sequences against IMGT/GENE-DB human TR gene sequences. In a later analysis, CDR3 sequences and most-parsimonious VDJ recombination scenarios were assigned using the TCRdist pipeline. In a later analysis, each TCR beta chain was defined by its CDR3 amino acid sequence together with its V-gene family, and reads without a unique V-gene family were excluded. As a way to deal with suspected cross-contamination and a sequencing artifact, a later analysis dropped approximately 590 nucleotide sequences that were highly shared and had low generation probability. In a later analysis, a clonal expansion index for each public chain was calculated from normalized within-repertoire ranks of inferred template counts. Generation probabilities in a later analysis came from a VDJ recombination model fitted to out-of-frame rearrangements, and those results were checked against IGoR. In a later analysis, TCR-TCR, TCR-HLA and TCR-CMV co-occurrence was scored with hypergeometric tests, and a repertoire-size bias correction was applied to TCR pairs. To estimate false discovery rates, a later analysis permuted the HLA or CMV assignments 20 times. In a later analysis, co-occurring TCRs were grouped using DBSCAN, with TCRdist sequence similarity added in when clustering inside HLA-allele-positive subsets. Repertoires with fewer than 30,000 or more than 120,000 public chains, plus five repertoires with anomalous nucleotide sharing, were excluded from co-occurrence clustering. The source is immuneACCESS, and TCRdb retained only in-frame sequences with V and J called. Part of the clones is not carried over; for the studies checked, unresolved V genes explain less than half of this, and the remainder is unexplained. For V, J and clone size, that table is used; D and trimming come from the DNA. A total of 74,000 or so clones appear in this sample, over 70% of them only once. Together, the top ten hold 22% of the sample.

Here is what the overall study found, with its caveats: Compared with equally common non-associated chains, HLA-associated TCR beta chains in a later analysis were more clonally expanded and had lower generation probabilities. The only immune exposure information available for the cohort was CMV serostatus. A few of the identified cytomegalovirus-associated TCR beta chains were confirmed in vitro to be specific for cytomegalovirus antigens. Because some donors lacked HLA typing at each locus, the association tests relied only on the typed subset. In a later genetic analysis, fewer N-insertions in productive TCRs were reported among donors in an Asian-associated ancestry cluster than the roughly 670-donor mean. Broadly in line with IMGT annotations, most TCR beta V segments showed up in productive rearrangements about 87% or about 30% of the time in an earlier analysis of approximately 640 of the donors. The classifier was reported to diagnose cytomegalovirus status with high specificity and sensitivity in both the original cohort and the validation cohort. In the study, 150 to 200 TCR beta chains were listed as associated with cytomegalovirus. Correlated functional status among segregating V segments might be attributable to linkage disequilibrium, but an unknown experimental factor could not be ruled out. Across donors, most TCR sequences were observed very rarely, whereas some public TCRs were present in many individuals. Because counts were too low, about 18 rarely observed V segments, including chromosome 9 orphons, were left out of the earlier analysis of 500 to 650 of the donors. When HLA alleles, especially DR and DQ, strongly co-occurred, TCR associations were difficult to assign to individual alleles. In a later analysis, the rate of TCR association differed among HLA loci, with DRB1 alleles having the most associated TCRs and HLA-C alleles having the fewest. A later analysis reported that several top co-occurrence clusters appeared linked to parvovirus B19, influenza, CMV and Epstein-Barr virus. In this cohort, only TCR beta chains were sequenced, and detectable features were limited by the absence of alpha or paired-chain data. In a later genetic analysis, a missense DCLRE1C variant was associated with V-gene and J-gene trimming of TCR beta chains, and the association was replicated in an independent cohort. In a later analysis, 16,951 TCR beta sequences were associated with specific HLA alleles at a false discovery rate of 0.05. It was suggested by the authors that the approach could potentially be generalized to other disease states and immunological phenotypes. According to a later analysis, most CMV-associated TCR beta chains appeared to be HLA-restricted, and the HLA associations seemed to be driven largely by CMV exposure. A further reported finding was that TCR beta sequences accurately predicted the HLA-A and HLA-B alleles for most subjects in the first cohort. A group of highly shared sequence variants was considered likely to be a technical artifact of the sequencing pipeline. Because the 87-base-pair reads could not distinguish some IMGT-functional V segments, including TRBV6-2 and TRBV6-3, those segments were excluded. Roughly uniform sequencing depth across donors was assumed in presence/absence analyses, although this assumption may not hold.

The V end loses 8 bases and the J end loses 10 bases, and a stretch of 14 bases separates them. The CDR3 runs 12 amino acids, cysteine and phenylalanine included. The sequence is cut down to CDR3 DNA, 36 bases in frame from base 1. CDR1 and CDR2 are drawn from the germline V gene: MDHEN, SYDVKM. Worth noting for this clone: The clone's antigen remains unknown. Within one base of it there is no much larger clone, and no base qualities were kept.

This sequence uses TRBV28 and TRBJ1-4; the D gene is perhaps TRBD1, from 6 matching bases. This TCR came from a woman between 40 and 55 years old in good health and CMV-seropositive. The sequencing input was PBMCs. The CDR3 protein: CASGIPRGKLFF. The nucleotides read TGTGCCAGCGGAATCCCCAGGGGAAAACTGTTTTTT.